This T cell receptor beta chain was recorded in a study of OX40 agonist ivuxolimab in advanced cancers. The wider study: Past anti-PD-1, anti-PD-L1 or anti-CTLA-4 therapy was accepted, and 30% to 50% had received some.

Deletions cut 4 bases from V and 6 bases from J, with 9 bases between. This CDR3 is 11 amino acids long. Per germline, CDR1 SQVTM and CDR2 ANQGSEA. Measured with immunoSEQ multiplex PCR; TCRdb has only the in-frame clones, and not every one. The table shows 30,000 to 45,000 clones, with approximately 90% occurring only once. The receptor was isolated from an adult with an advanced solid tumor such as melanoma, head and neck, liver or kidney cancer. The specimen was CD4+ or CD8+ T cells sorted from blood, collected in a trial of the OX40 agonist ivuxolimab. V is TRBV29-1 and J is TRBJ1-2, with D maybe TRBD1 (5 bases). The CDR3 is CSVAEGHGYTF. As DNA, the CDR3 is TGCAGCGTTGCGGAGGGGCATGGCTACACCTTC. The full variable domain, its missing parts supplied by reference TRBV29-1 and TRBJ1-2, is SAVISQKPSRDICQRGTSLTIQCQVDSQVTMMFWYRQQPGQSLTLIATANQGSEATYESGFVIDKFPISRPNLTFSTLTVSNMSPEDSSIYLCSVAEGHGYTFGSGTRLTVV.